Listed below are T cell receptor beta chains from one sample, sequenced in a study of cytomegalovirus exposure and HLA in healthy donors. Libraries were prepared by immunoSEQ multiplex PCR; TCRdb keeps only in-frame clonotypes and omits some of them. Here the sample spans around 50,000 clones, approximately 80% being singletons. The specimen sequenced was PBMCs. Source of these receptors: a man aged 30 to 39 in good health and CMV-seronegative. Each CDR3 is given with its conserved first and last residue. Each record gives: CDR3 length, J gene, D gene, V gene, clone size, CDR3 DNA, CDR3 protein. The D gene is left open where the match is weak. Size values are once, few and many counts, or a class for expanded clones, and some rows have none.

cdr3_length: 15
j_call: TRBJ2-1
d_call: NA
v_call: TRBV5-1
clone_size: NA
cdr3_nt: TGCGCCAGCAGCTTGGACCCAGGTAACTACAATGAGCAGTTCTTC
cdr3_aa: CASSLDPGNYNEQFF

cdr3_length: 13
j_call: TRBJ1-1
d_call: NA
v_call: TRBV6-5
clone_size: NA
cdr3_nt: TGTGCCACGCACCCGGGGGGTGGCACTGAAGCTTTCTTT
cdr3_aa: CATHPGGGTEAFF

cdr3_length: 16
j_call: TRBJ2-7
d_call: TRBD2
v_call: TRBV4-2
clone_size: NA
cdr3_nt: TGTGCCAGCAGCCAAGATCTAGCGGGGGCCCTCTACGAGCAGTACTTC
cdr3_aa: CASSQDLAGALYEQYF

cdr3_length: 16
j_call: TRBJ2-2
d_call: NA
v_call: TRBV7-6
clone_size: NA
cdr3_nt: TGTGCCAGCAGCTTACAGACTAGACGGAACACCGGGGAGCTGTTTTTT
cdr3_aa: CASSLQTRRNTGELFF

cdr3_length: 15
j_call: TRBJ2-2
d_call: TRBD2
v_call: TRBV4-3
clone_size: NA
cdr3_nt: TGCGCCAGCAGCCAGCTAGCGGGAGGGGGCGGGGAGCTGTTTTTT
cdr3_aa: CASSQLAGGGGELFF

cdr3_length: 14
j_call: TRBJ2-7
d_call: TRBD1
v_call: TRBV27
clone_size: NA
cdr3_nt: TGTGCCAGCAGTTTCTCGGACAGGGGTTACGAGCAGTACTTC
cdr3_aa: CASSFSDRGYEQYF

cdr3_length: 17
j_call: TRBJ2-1
d_call: TRBD1
v_call: TRBV4-2
clone_size: NA
cdr3_nt: TGTGCCAGCAGCCAAGATGGGGGGACAGGGGCATTAATGGGGCAGTTCTTC
cdr3_aa: CASSQDGGTGALMGQFF

cdr3_length: 16
j_call: TRBJ1-1
d_call: NA
v_call: TRBV18
clone_size: NA
cdr3_nt: TGTGCCAGCTCACCCTCGGGGGTTGAGGGCAACACTGAAGCTTTCTTT
cdr3_aa: CASSPSGVEGNTEAFF

cdr3_length: 12
j_call: TRBJ1-2
d_call: NA
v_call: TRBV5-4
clone_size: NA
cdr3_nt: TGTGCCAGCAGCTTCCTCCTTGATGGCTACACCTTC
cdr3_aa: CASSFLLDGYTF

cdr3_length: 14
j_call: TRBJ1-3
d_call: NA
v_call: TRBV6-6
clone_size: NA
cdr3_nt: TGTGCCAGCAGTTCAAAGAGCTCTGGAAACACCATATATTTT
cdr3_aa: CASSSKSSGNTIYF

cdr3_length: 13
j_call: TRBJ2-5
d_call: NA
v_call: TRBV5-1
clone_size: once
cdr3_nt: TGCGCCAGCAGCTTGGAGGGAGTCGGGACCCAGTACTTC
cdr3_aa: CASSLEGVGTQYF

cdr3_length: 18
j_call: TRBJ2-1
d_call: NA
v_call: TRBV9
clone_size: NA
cdr3_nt: TGTGCCAGCAGCGTGTGGTCAGCGGGAGAGGGGTCAGGGGGTGAGCAGTTCTTC
cdr3_aa: CASSVWSAGEGSGGEQFF

cdr3_length: 15
j_call: TRBJ2-7
d_call: NA
v_call: TRBV18
clone_size: NA
cdr3_nt: TGTGCCAGCTCACCTCAGGGGTCCTCTGGCTACGAGCAGTACTTC
cdr3_aa: CASSPQGSSGYEQYF

cdr3_length: 13
j_call: TRBJ2-7
d_call: TRBD1
v_call: TRBV7-9
clone_size: NA
cdr3_nt: TGTGCCAGCACCACAGGGGGCCTCTACGAGCAGTACTTC
cdr3_aa: CASTTGGLYEQYF

cdr3_length: 16
j_call: TRBJ2-2
d_call: TRBD1
v_call: TRBV7-7
clone_size: NA
cdr3_nt: TGTGCCAGCAGCCCCTGGACAGGGGGGAACACCGGGGAGCTGTTTTTT
cdr3_aa: CASSPWTGGNTGELFF

cdr3_length: 17
j_call: TRBJ1-4
d_call: NA
v_call: TRBV18
clone_size: NA
cdr3_nt: TGTGCCAGCTCAACCAACCTCCTTAGCGCCACTAATGAAAAACTGTTTTTT
cdr3_aa: CASSTNLLSATNEKLFF

cdr3_length: 15
j_call: TRBJ2-6
d_call: NA
v_call: TRBV5-1
clone_size: NA
cdr3_nt: TGCGCCAGCAGCTTGGCCGGAGTTGGGGCCAACGTCCTGACTTTC
cdr3_aa: CASSLAGVGANVLTF

cdr3_length: 16
j_call: TRBJ2-3
d_call: TRBD1
v_call: TRBV27
clone_size: NA
cdr3_nt: TGTGCCAGCAGTCCCGGGACAGGCACCACCACAGATACGCAGTATTTT
cdr3_aa: CASSPGTGTTTDTQYF

cdr3_length: 14
j_call: TRBJ2-7
d_call: TRBD2
v_call: TRBV27
clone_size: NA
cdr3_nt: TGTGCCAGCAGTTTTAGCGGGAGGGCCGACGAGCAGTACTTC
cdr3_aa: CASSFSGRADEQYF

cdr3_length: 18
j_call: TRBJ2-4
d_call: TRBD2
v_call: TRBV4-2
clone_size: NA
cdr3_nt: TGTGCCAGCAGCCCCGGGACTAGCGGGGGCCTAGCCAAAAACATTCAGTACTTC
cdr3_aa: CASSPGTSGGLAKNIQYF

cdr3_length: 13
j_call: TRBJ1-1
d_call: NA
v_call: TRBV6-1
clone_size: NA
cdr3_nt: TGTGCCAGCAAGCGGGGTCAGAACACTGAAGCTTTCTTT
cdr3_aa: CASKRGQNTEAFF

cdr3_length: 11
j_call: TRBJ1-1
d_call: TRBD1
v_call: TRBV5-6
clone_size: NA
cdr3_nt: TGTGCCAGCAGCTGGGGACAGGAAGCTTTCTTT
cdr3_aa: CASSWGQEAFF

cdr3_length: 14
j_call: TRBJ1-5
d_call: NA
v_call: TRBV18
clone_size: once
cdr3_nt: TGTGCCAGCTCACCACCAGGCAGGGGCCAGCCCCAGCATTTT
cdr3_aa: CASSPPGRGQPQHF

cdr3_length: 15
j_call: TRBJ2-5
d_call: TRBD1
v_call: TRBV7-8
clone_size: NA
cdr3_nt: TGTGCCAGCAGCTTAGGCAGGGGGTATAGGGAGACCCAGTACTTC
cdr3_aa: CASSLGRGYRETQYF

cdr3_length: 17
j_call: TRBJ2-2
d_call: TRBD2
v_call: TRBV27
clone_size: NA
cdr3_nt: TGTGCCAGCAGTTTAACCCGGACTAGTACGTACACCGGGGAGCTGTTTTTT
cdr3_aa: CASSLTRTSTYTGELFF

cdr3_length: 16
j_call: TRBJ2-5
d_call: TRBD2
v_call: TRBV2
clone_size: NA
cdr3_nt: TGTGCCAGCAATCCCTCTAGCGGGAGGCACCAAGAGACCCAGTACTTC
cdr3_aa: CASNPSSGRHQETQYF

cdr3_length: 13
j_call: TRBJ2-7
d_call: TRBD1
v_call: TRBV5-4
clone_size: NA
cdr3_nt: TGTGCCAGCAGCAGGACAGGGCCCTACGAGCAGTACTTC
cdr3_aa: CASSRTGPYEQYF

cdr3_length: 17
j_call: TRBJ2-3
d_call: TRBD2
v_call: TRBV30
clone_size: NA
cdr3_nt: TGTGCCTGGAGTGTGAGCCGGACTAGCGGGAGTCCAGATACGCAGTATTTT
cdr3_aa: CAWSVSRTSGSPDTQYF

cdr3_length: 13
j_call: TRBJ1-6
d_call: NA
v_call: TRBV10-1
clone_size: NA
cdr3_nt: TGCGCCAGCAGTGAGTCCGAGGGATCACCCCTCCACTTT
cdr3_aa: CASSESEGSPLHF

cdr3_length: 14
j_call: TRBJ2-5
d_call: TRBD2
v_call: TRBV7-9
clone_size: NA
cdr3_nt: TGTGCCAGCAGCCCAAGCGGGAGCACAGAGACCCAGTACTTC
cdr3_aa: CASSPSGSTETQYF

cdr3_length: 16
j_call: TRBJ2-1
d_call: TRBD1
v_call: TRBV5-1
clone_size: NA
cdr3_nt: TGCGCCAGCAGCTCAGACAGGGCAAGCTCCTACAATGAGCAGTTCTTC
cdr3_aa: CASSSDRASSYNEQFF

cdr3_length: 19
j_call: TRBJ2-3
d_call: NA
v_call: TRBV11-3
clone_size: NA
cdr3_nt: TGTGCCAGCAGCCATTATGAACTAGTACCAGCCAGCCTCACAGATACGCAGTATTTT
cdr3_aa: CASSHYELVPASLTDTQYF

cdr3_length: 14
j_call: TRBJ2-7
d_call: NA
v_call: TRBV18
clone_size: NA
cdr3_nt: TGTGCCAGCTCACCCCGACAGGGAGGTAACGAGCAGTACTTC
cdr3_aa: CASSPRQGGNEQYF

cdr3_length: 14
j_call: TRBJ1-2
d_call: TRBD1
v_call: TRBV6-6
clone_size: NA
cdr3_nt: TGTGCCAGCAGGGGGACAGAAACTAACTATGGCTACACCTTC
cdr3_aa: CASRGTETNYGYTF

cdr3_length: 18
j_call: TRBJ2-5
d_call: TRBD2
v_call: TRBV4-1
clone_size: NA
cdr3_nt: TGCGCCAGCAGCCAAGAGGGCTCACTAGCGGGACTCCAAGAGACCCAGTACTTC
cdr3_aa: CASSQEGSLAGLQETQYF

cdr3_length: 15
j_call: TRBJ1-3
d_call: NA
v_call: TRBV5-4
clone_size: NA
cdr3_nt: TGTGCCAGCAGCTTGCGCACACACTCTGGAAACACCATATATTTT
cdr3_aa: CASSLRTHSGNTIYF